Following are 28 T cell receptor beta chains from one sample sequenced in a study of T cell responses to AZD1222 COVID-19 vaccine (dated by TCRdb to the early 2020s). The label giving this sample's time point can be read as: baseline before first vaccination. To prepare the library, the immunoSEQ multiplex PCR assay was applied. Here the immuneACCESS table is served through TCRdb, limited to in-frame sequences with V and J called. Missing clones are a known gap in these copies; in checked studies unresolved V genes cover under half, and the rest lacks a known reason. This sample has around 100,000 clones in its table, and about 90% of those were observed once. The ten biggest clones cover more than 6.5% of the sample. The sequences come from peripheral blood, collected on day 0 of AZD1222 vaccination. These receptors were taken from an adult in good health.

The chain uses TRBV27 and TRBJ2-1, with D perhaps matching TRBD1 (5 bases). The CDR3 loop spans 15 amino acids. The germline CDR1 and CDR2 sequences are MNHEY and SMNVEV (reference sequence). Trimming took 5 bases from V and 6 from J, leaving 17 bases between them. The CDR3 sequence: CASSPRGFRSNEQFF. CDR3 nucleotides: TGTGCCAGCAGTCCTAGGGGATTTAGGAGCAATGAGCAGTTCTTC.

This clone was found a few times. The chain employs TRBV7-3 and TRBJ2-2, with D maybe TRBD2 (5 bases). The germline V gene encodes CDR1 SGHTA and CDR2 FQGTGA. The V gene lost 6 bases and the J gene lost 4 bases, with 12 bases spanning the gap. This CDR3 contains 14 residues. The chain's CDR3 is CASRPYGGTGELFF. The DNA of the CDR3 is TGTGCCAGCAGGCCTTACGGAGGCACCGGGGAGCTGTTTTTT.

The chain has TRBV5-1 and TRBJ2-5, with 10 bases lining up with TRBD1. The length of the CDR3 is 16 residues. Germline V gene data show CDR1 as SGHRS and CDR2 as YFSETQ. V was clipped by 1 base and J by 4 bases; unmatched bases: 7. CDR3 in amino acids: CASSLWGQGSLETQYF. CDR3 DNA sequence: TGCGCCAGCAGCTTGTGGGGACAGGGGAGCCTAGAGACCCAGTACTTC.

The chain carries TRBV6-5 and TRBJ2-2; the match to TRBD1 covers 7 bases. CDR1 is MNHEY and CDR2 is SVGAGI in the germline V gene. V shed 6 bases, J shed 7 bases, and the junction held 5 bases outside the gene matches. This CDR3 region has 13 residues. The CDR3 region is CASSPRGSGELFF. The CDR3 DNA sequence: TGTGCCAGCAGCCCCAGGGGGAGCGGGGAGCTGTTTTTT.

The rearrangement uses TRBV5-1 and TRBJ2-7, with 7 bases fitting TRBD1. The ends lost 4 bases at V and 0 bases at J; junction bases unmatched: 7. The CDR3 covers 15 residues. Germline CDR1 is SGHRS and CDR2 is YFSETQ. The CDR3 DNA sequence: TGCGCCAGCAGCCTCCTTTGGGACAGCTCCTACGAGCAGTACTTC. Amino acid sequence: CASSLLWDSSYEQYF.

V is TRBV5-4 and J is TRBJ2-4; D unresolved. CDR1 and CDR2 from the germline V gene are SGHNT and YYREEE (reference sequence). CDR3 size: 16 residues. V lost 4 bases and J 4 bases, leaving 18 bases between the germline ends. Written as DNA, the CDR3 is TGTGCCAGCAGCAATCAAATAGGCGGCGGTAAAAACATTCAGTACTTC. The encoded protein is CASSNQIGGGKNIQYF.

The chain joins TRBV27 to TRBJ2-1, with D perhaps matching TRBD1 or TRBD2 (5 bases each). This CDR3 spans 14 amino acids. Per the germline V gene, CDR1 is MNHEY and CDR2 is SMNVEV (reference sequence). Trimming pared 5 bases from V and 4 bases from J, leaving 12 bases between. CDR3 nucleotides: TGTGCCAGCAGTCTTTTTTGGGGGTACAATGAGCAGTTCTTC. Its protein is CASSLFWGYNEQFF.

The chain carries TRBV6-5 and TRBJ1-2, with D maybe TRBD1 (5 bases). The ends were cut back, 8 bases at V and 7 bases at J, with 14 bases in the middle. Germline-derived CDR1 and CDR2 are MNHEY and SVGAGI. The CDR3 loop spans 12 amino acids. The CDR3 is CASGAGWVGYTF. CDR3 sequence (DNA): TGTGCCAGCGGGGCCGGCTGGGTTGGCTACACCTTC.

In this sample, this clone turned up once. CDR3 nucleotide sequence: TGCAGCGTTGAGACGACAGGGGTGGGGGAGCAGTACTTC. This codes for CSVETTGVGEQYF. V gene TRBV29-1 combines with J gene TRBJ2-7; 8 bases fit TRBD1. J was trimmed by 7 bases and V by 3 bases; bases with no gene match: 8. The CDR3 is 13 amino acids. Germline CDR1 reads SQVTM; CDR2 reads ANQGSEA.

The CDR3 region is CASSQDREGNYGYTF. Here the CDR3 DNA reads TGCGCCAGCAGCCAAGATCGGGAGGGGAACTATGGCTACACCTTC. This chain joins TRBV4-3 and TRBJ1-2; D perhaps matches TRBD1 (5 bases). Per germline, CDR1 LGHNA and CDR2 YSLEER. The length of the CDR3 is 15 residues. The V end was cut by 0 bases, the J end by 2 bases, with 10 bases between.

This clone was detected only once. V usage is TRBV28 and J usage is TRBJ2-3, with D possibly matching TRBD2 (5 bases). CDR1 MDHEN and CDR2 SYDVKM come from the germline V gene. Trimming cost V 7 bases and J 1 base, with 15 bases left between them. The CDR3 contains 15 residues. For the CDR3, the DNA is TGTGCCAGCACAAATGAGCGGAGTCGCACAGATACGCAGTATTTT. Translated: CASTNERSRTDTQYF.

The gene calls are TRBV6-2 or TRBV6-3 and TRBJ1-1; a weak D match, TRBD1 (5 bases). The germline V gene encodes CDR1 MNHEY and CDR2 SVGEGT. This CDR3 has 16 residues. The V end lost 0 bases, the J end lost 3 bases, and 14 bases lay between the germline ends. The CDR3 nucleotides read TGTGCCAGCAGTTACTCGCTCCTCCCGGGGCACACTGAAGCTTTCTTT. It is translated as CASSYSLLPGHTEAFF.

In its sample, this clone was seen a few times. CDR3 protein: CASSSTGQAYGYTF. For the CDR3, the DNA is TGTGCCAGCAGTAGCACGGGACAGGCCTATGGCTACACCTTC. V usage is TRBV6-6 and J usage is TRBJ1-2; TRBD1 agrees at 8 bases. In germline, CDR1 is MNHNY, CDR2 SVGAGI (reference sequence). The ends lost 5 bases at V and 4 bases at J; junction bases unmatched: 6. The CDR3 is 14 amino acids.

This clone was detected only a few times. V and J are TRBV7-8 and TRBJ1-5; 10 bases are a match to TRBD1. V shed 5 bases and J 2 bases; nucleotides not matched to a gene: 3. The CDR3 loop spans 15 amino acids. CDR1 is SGHVS and CDR2 is FQNEAQ in the germline V gene. As DNA, the CDR3 is TGTGCCAGCAGCATCGGGACAGGGGGCAATCAGCCCCAGCATTTT. Translating gives CASSIGTGGNQPQHF.

The chain couples TRBV7-9 to TRBJ1-2; unclear D gene. Germline CDR1 is SEHNR and CDR2 is FQNEAQ (reference sequence). With 2 bases removed from V and 7 bases from J, the gap between germline ends came to 14 bases. The CDR3 has 14 residues. The CDR3 loop is CASSLSALMGGYTF. CDR3 coding DNA: TGTGCCAGCAGCTTAAGTGCCCTCATGGGTGGCTACACCTTC. The full variable domain, rest sourced from reference TRBV7-9 and TRBJ1-2, is DTGVSQNPRHKITKRGQNVTFRCDPISEHNRLYWYRQTLGQGPEFLTYFQNEAQLEKSRLLSDRFSAERPKGSFSTLEIQRTEQGDSAMYLCASSLSALMGGYTFGSGTRLTVV.

This clone was found once. The J gene is TRBJ1-2, the V gene TRBV16, with 7 bases fitting TRBD1. The germline CDR1 and CDR2 sequences are KGHSY and FQNENV. Trimming cost V 0 bases and J 2 bases; bases outside gene matches: 9. The CDR3 spans 17 residues. The CDR3 nucleotides are TGTGCCAGCAGCCAATCCGGTACAGGGGCAGAGAACTATGGCTACACCTTC. Translating it yields CASSQSGTGAENYGYTF.

The rearrangement links TRBV10-3 to TRBJ1-1; maybe TRBD1 (6 bases). Germline assignment: CDR1 ENHRY and CDR2 SYGVKD. The CDR3 length is 14 residues. The ends were cut back, 3 bases at V and 4 bases at J, with 12 bases in the middle. CDR3 residues: CAISELQGRTEAFF. CDR3 nucleotide sequence: TGTGCCATCAGTGAACTACAGGGTCGCACTGAAGCTTTCTTT.

The chain recombines TRBV6-5 with TRBJ1-3; 7 bases are shared with TRBD1. With V trimmed by 6 bases and J by 2 bases, 7 bases remained unmatched. This CDR3 is 15 amino acids long. Germline V CDR1 and CDR2: MNHEY, SVGAGI. This CDR3 reads CASRSTGRAGNTIYF. As DNA, the CDR3 is TGTGCCAGCAGGTCGACAGGGAGGGCTGGAAACACCATATATTTT.

This sequence joins TRBV28 and TRBJ2-7; D not resolved. The CDR3 is made up of 12 amino acids. Looked up from germline, CDR1 is MDHEN and CDR2 is SYDVKM. The ends were cut back, 1 base at V and 13 bases at J, with 14 bases in the middle. For the CDR3, the DNA is TGTGCCAGCAGTTTATCCCAGACCCTTCTCTACTTC. Translation: CASSLSQTLLYF.

The sample holds one count of this clone. The gene calls are TRBV5-8 and TRBJ1-5; perhaps TRBD1 as D (5 bases). CDR3 length: 17 residues. The germline gives CDR1 SGHTS, CDR2 YDEGEE. Trimming left V 2 bases short and J 3 bases short, with 18 bases between. The CDR3 DNA follows: TGTGCCAGCAGCTTTGCCCTAGGAGGGGCTCTCAATCAGCCCCAGCATTTT. This encodes CASSFALGGALNQPQHF.

The rearrangement uses TRBV30 and TRBJ1-6; D is unresolved. CDR1 and CDR2 (germline): GTSNPN, SVGIG (reference sequence). The CDR3 sequence is 15 residues long. V was clipped by 0 bases and J by 10 bases, with 16 bases between them. The CDR3: CAWSVLSVEVSPLHF. In nucleotides, the CDR3 is TGTGCCTGGAGTGTTCTTTCGGTAGAGGTCTCACCCCTCCACTTT.

The V gene is TRBV18, the J gene TRBJ1-4; D remains ambiguous. This CDR3 contains 16 residues. V lost 2 bases and J 6 bases, leaving 16 bases between the germline ends. Germline lookup yields CDR1 KGHSH and CDR2 LQKENI. CDR3 nucleotides: TGTGCCAGCTCACCATTAATTTCCGATTATGATGAAAAACTGTTTTTT. Residues: CASSPLISDYDEKLFF.

The V gene is TRBV28, the J gene TRBJ2-5; 9 nucleotides line up with TRBD2. After removal of 5 bases from V and 3 bases from J, the junction contained 10 bases not matched to a gene. Per germline, CDR1 MDHEN and CDR2 SYDVKM. The CDR3 is 16 amino acids. This CDR3 is CASSPPRGGAKETQYF. The CDR3 DNA follows: TGTGCCAGCAGTCCGCCGCGGGGGGGCGCCAAAGAGACCCAGTACTTC.

V usage is TRBV12-5 and J usage is TRBJ1-6; 8 bases align to TRBD1. The CDR3 loop spans 18 amino acids. Germline V gene lookup returns CDR1 LGHNT and CDR2 FRNRAP. J was trimmed by 7 bases and V by 2 bases; bases with no gene match: 13. The DNA of the CDR3 is TGTGCTAGTGGTTTGCCTCAACACTTGGACAGGGCGAATTCACCCCTCCACTTT. Protein: CASGLPQHLDRANSPLHF.

The chain has TRBV23-1 and TRBJ1-6; 10 nucleotides match TRBD1. TRBV23-1 is filed as an ORF, its function uncertain. This CDR3 has 16 amino acids. V dropped 1 base and J dropped 9; count of bases not matched to a gene: 6. CDR3 coding DNA: TGCGCCAGCAGTCAATTGGACAGGGGGTTAGGTTCACCCCTCCACTTT. It specifies CASSQLDRGLGSPLHF.

The rearrangement joins TRBV5-4 to TRBJ1-2; 8 bases agree with TRBD1. Trimming removed 4 bases from V and 5 bases from J; junction bases left unmatched: 4. Germline V gene lookup returns CDR1 SGHNT and CDR2 YYREEE (reference sequence). The CDR3 totals 13 residues. This CDR3 reads CASSLDRVYGYTF. CDR3 nucleotides: TGTGCCAGCAGCCTGGACAGGGTTTATGGCTACACCTTC.

The rearrangement links TRBV13 to TRBJ1-3; D gene ambiguous. The CDR3 runs to 18 residues. Germline CDR1 reads PRHDT; CDR2 reads FYEKMQ (reference sequence). Trimming shortened V by 4 bases and J by 0 bases, and 19 bases separated the two germline ends. For the CDR3, the DNA is TGTGCCAGCAGCTCTTATCCCCCTAGGGAATACTCTGGAAACACCATATATTTT. It encodes CASSSYPPREYSGNTIYF.

The genes are TRBV5-1 and TRBJ2-3, with 11 positions matching TRBD2. CDR3 length: 18 residues. Germline V lookup: CDR1 SGHRS, CDR2 YFSETQ. V lost 0 bases to trimming and J lost 0 bases; unmatched junction nucleotides: 6. The CDR3, as DNA: TGCGCCAGCAGCTTGGCCCCTAGCGGGGGGACCAGCACAGATACGCAGTATTTT. Translating gives CASSLAPSGGTSTDTQYF.